This T cell receptor beta chain is drawn from a study of shared clonotypes between healthy human individuals. Produced via immunoSEQ multiplex PCR; TCRdb's table is partial and in-frame only. Of approximately 350,000 clones in the sample, roughly 96% were seen once. This CDR3 is built from 14 residues. V gave up 0 bases and J gave up 4 bases; unmatched junction bases: 2. Germline CDR1 is SGHRS and CDR2 is YFSETQ. This sequence was found in a young man in good health. The sequenced sample consisted of memory CD8+ T cells sorted from blood. The subset denotes: CD45RO+ cells pooled with CCR7-negative TemRA cells. The chain joins TRBV5-1 to TRBJ2-3; 7 bases match TRBD1. The CDR3 loop is CASSLGGGADTQYF. Written as DNA, the CDR3 is TGCGCCAGCAGCTTGGGAGGGGGCGCAGATACGCAGTATTTT.